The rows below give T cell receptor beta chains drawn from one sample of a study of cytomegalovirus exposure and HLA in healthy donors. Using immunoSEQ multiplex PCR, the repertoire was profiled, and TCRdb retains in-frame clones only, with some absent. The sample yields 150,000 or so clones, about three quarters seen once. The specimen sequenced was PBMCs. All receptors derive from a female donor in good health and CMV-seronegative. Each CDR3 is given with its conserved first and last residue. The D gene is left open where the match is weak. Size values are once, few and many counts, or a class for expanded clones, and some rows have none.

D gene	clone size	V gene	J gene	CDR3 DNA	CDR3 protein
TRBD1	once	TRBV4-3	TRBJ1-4	TGCGCCAGCAAAGACCCGGGACAGGGGAATGAAAAACTGTTTTTT	CASKDPGQGNEKLFF
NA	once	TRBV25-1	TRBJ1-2	TGTGCCAGCAGTCTAGGGGGGGCAGGGACATCAGGTGGCTACACCTTC	CASSLGGAGTSGGYTF
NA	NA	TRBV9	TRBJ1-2	TGTGCCAGCAGCGTAGGTCCAGGGGAAAGTTATGGCTACACCTTC	CASSVGPGESYGYTF
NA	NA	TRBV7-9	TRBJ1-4	TGTGCCAGCACGACCAGGGCGAATAATGAAAAACTGTTTTTT	CASTTRANNEKLFF
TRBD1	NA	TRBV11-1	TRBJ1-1	TGTGCCAGCAGCTTGACAGGGACCACTGAAGCTTTCTTT	CASSLTGTTEAFF
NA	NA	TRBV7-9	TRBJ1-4	TGTGCCAGCAGCACAGAGGGGGCAACTAATGAAAAACTGTTTTTT	CASSTEGATNEKLFF
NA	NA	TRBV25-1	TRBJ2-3	TGTGCCAGCACGGGATTGTTGGAGACAGATACGCAGTATTTT	CASTGLLETDTQYF
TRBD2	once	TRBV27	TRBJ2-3	TGTGCCAGCAGTCTTGGACTAGCGGCTACGCAGTATTTT	CASSLGLAATQYF
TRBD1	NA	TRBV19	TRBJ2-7	TGTGCCAGTAGTATAAAAACAGGGGCTCCCGAGCAGTACTTC	CASSIKTGAPEQYF
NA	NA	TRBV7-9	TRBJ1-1	TGTGCCAGCAGCTTAGTTGGGACAAATGCTGAAGCTTTCTTT	CASSLVGTNAEAFF
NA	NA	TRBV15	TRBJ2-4	TGTGCCACCAGCCCAACAGGTTTCCCCGACATTCAGTACTTC	CATSPTGFPDIQYF
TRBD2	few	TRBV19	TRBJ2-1	TGTGCCAGTAGTATACAAACTAGCGGGGACGAGCAGTTCTTC	CASSIQTSGDEQFF
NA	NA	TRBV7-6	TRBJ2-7	NA	CASSWVAGGSMYF
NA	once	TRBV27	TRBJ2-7	TGTGCCAGCAGTTTTGGAGGGGCAGAATACTACGAGCAGTACTTC	CASSFGGAEYYEQYF
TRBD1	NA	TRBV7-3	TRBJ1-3	TGTGCCAGCAGCTCAACAGGGGGCGGAAACACCATATATTTT	CASSSTGGGNTIYF
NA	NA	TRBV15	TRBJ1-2	TGTGCCACCAGCGGTTTCAGGGGCGACCCCTATGGCTACACCTTC	CATSGFRGDPYGYTF
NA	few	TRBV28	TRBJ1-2	TGTGCCAGCAGCCAGGCGGGGGTTGCCGTCTATGGCTACACCTTC	CASSQAGVAVYGYTF
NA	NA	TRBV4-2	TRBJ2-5	TGTGCCAGCAGCCAAGCGGAACAGAAAGAGACCCAGTACTTC	CASSQAEQKETQYF
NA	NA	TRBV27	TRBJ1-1	TGTGCCAGCAGTTTAAGCTGGTCCGGTTACACTGAAGCTTTCTTT	CASSLSWSGYTEAFF
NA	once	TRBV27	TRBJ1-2	TGTGCCAGCAGTTTATCGTATACAGGCTATGGCTACACCTTC	CASSLSYTGYGYTF
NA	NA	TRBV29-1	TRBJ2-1	TGCAGCGTAAACCAGGGGAGTCGGAACAATGAGCAGTTCTTC	CSVNQGSRNNEQFF
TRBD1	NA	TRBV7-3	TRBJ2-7	TGTGCCAGCAGCCCGGGACAGGGGGCTTACGAGCAGTACTTC	CASSPGQGAYEQYF
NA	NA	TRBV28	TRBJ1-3	TGTGCCACCTTCCAGGCCGGAAACACCATATATTTT	CATFQAGNTIYF
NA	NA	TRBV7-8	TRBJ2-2	TGTGCCAGCAGCTTAGAAGGGAGAAACACCGGGGAGCTGTTTTTT	CASSLEGRNTGELFF
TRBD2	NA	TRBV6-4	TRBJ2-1	TGTGCCAGCAGTGACGGTCTAGCGGGGGGGCTCAATGAGCAGTTCTTC	CASSDGLAGGLNEQFF
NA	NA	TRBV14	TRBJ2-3	TGTGCCAGCAGCCAAGGACAGGTCACAGATACGCAGTATTTT	CASSQGQVTDTQYF
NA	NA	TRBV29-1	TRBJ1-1	TGCAGCGTCGACCCTCGGGGGGAGGGAGCTGAAGCTTTCTTT	CSVDPRGEGAEAFF